The 13 T cell receptor beta chains given below trace back to one sample, sequenced in a study of CD8+CD57+ T cells in acquired aplastic anemia. Profiles of TCR beta VDJ and CDR3 were generated from a genomic DNA template. MiXCR, applied by TCRdb to the reads, yields one record per CDR3 protein. The sample lists about 81,000 distinct CDR3 sequences; about half were seen once. The material sequenced was sorted CD4+, CD8+, or CD8+CD57+ T cells (not recorded which) from PBMCs. All receptors derive from a human donor in good health, serving as a control.

This clonotype has at least ten counts. V is TRBV7-9 and J is TRBJ1-1; no clear D gene. The CDR3 is 11 residues long. The V gene lost 3 bases and the J gene lost 6 bases, with 5 bases spanning the gap. CDR1 is SEHNR, CDR2 FQNEAQ, per germline (reference sequence). The CDR3 sequence: CASSFGSEAFF. In DNA form, the CDR3 reads TGTGCCAGCAGCTTCGGCTCTGAAGCTTTCTTT.

The table lists this clonotype with a few counts. Just one base apart from a much larger clone, this may be a read error. This chain links TRBV7-8 with TRBJ2-3, with D maybe TRBD2 (6 bases). V shed 1 base and J shed 5 bases, with 19 bases lying between them. The germline CDR1 and CDR2 sequences are SGHVS and FQNEAQ. CDR3 size: 17 residues. The CDR3 sequence: CASSLEGAWTNIDTQYF. The CDR3 region has the DNA TGTGCCAGCAGCTTAGAGGGAGCATGGACTAACATAGATACGCAGTATTTT.

V is TRBV25-1 and J is TRBJ2-1; D remains unclear. Germline V lookup: CDR1 MGHDK, CDR2 SYGVNS. The CDR3 loop spans 13 amino acids. Trimming took 1 base from V and 6 from J, leaving 7 bases between them. In DNA, the CDR3 is TGTGCCAGCAGTGAATTTGTATCCAATGAGCAGTTCTTC. Amino acids: CASSEFVSNEQFF.

The CDR3 protein is CAISPTGPQQPQHF. CDR3 coding DNA: TGTGCCATCAGTCCTACAGGGCCGCAACAGCCCCAGCATTTT. The V call is TRBV10-3, the J call TRBJ1-5, with a tentative D call TRBD1 (6 bases). Germline-derived CDR1 and CDR2 are ENHRY and SYGVKD. CDR3 length: 14 amino acids. V lost 5 bases and J 7 bases, leaving 15 bases between the germline ends.

The chain uses TRBV10-3 and TRBJ2-7; 10 nucleotides align to TRBD2. This CDR3 has 14 residues. V lost 4 bases to trimming and J lost 2 bases; unmatched junction nucleotides: 2. Germline values: CDR1 ENHRY, CDR2 SYGVKD. CDR3 sequence (DNA): TGTGCCATCAGTGGGCTAGCGGGGGCCTACGAGCAGTACTTC. Translated: CAISGLAGAYEQYF.

The chain is built from TRBV15 and TRBJ2-7; D is undetermined. Germline CDR1 reads LNHNV; CDR2 reads YYDKDF (reference sequence). The CDR3 is 14 amino acids. Trimming took 7 bases from V and 2 from J, leaving 15 bases between them. The CDR3 is CATTTRHGPYEQYF. The CDR3 coding sequence is TGTGCCACCACCACCCGGCACGGACCCTACGAGCAGTACTTC.

V gene TRBV6-4 combines with J gene TRBJ1-1; D call uncertain. The germline V gene has CDR1 MRHNA and CDR2 SNTAGT. The CDR3 length is 14 residues. V was shortened by 6 bases and J by 3 bases, with 14 bases between the two germline ends. In nucleotides, the CDR3 is TGTGCCAGCAGAAACACGAATCGGGACACTGAAGCTTTCTTT. As protein: CASRNTNRDTEAFF.

This clonotype was seen repeatedly, ten times or more. CDR3 nucleotides: TGTGCCAGCAGCACTGGAGGCCAGCCCCAGCATTTT. This gives the protein CASSTGGQPQHF. This chain uses TRBV7-2 with TRBJ1-5; D gene uncertain. In germline, CDR1 is SGHTA, CDR2 FQGNSA. Trimming cost V 5 bases and J 7 bases, with 9 bases left between them. CDR3 size: 12 residues.

The sample holds a few counts of this clonotype. The V call is TRBV12-3 or TRBV12-4, the J call TRBJ1-6, with unresolved D. This CDR3 has 14 residues. V lost 6 bases, J lost 7 bases, and 13 bases lay in between. DNA for the CDR3: TGTGCCAGCAGCCCCGGGGTCGGAAATTCACCCCTCCACTTT. Translating it yields CASSPGVGNSPLHF.

This chain links TRBV15 with TRBJ2-1; TRBD1 aligns across 7 bases. Germline trimming cut 4 bases from V and 1 base from J; bases unmatched to any gene: 4. The CDR3 extends over 15 amino acids. Germline-derived CDR1 and CDR2 are LNHNV and YYDKDF (reference sequence). This CDR3 is CATSIGGRSYNEQFF. In DNA form, the CDR3 reads TGTGCCACCAGCATAGGGGGCAGGTCCTACAATGAGCAGTTCTTC.

The CDR3 bases are TGTGCCACCAGTGACCCGGAGGGGTTCGGAGCTTTCTTT. It is translated as CATSDPEGFGAFF. The V call is TRBV24-1, the J call TRBJ1-1; the D gene is possibly TRBD1 (5 bases). This CDR3 contains 13 residues. The V gene's germline CDR1 is KGHDR and CDR2 SFDVKD. Trimming cost V 4 bases and J 10 bases, with 15 bases left between them.

The sample holds many counts of this clonotype. This chain links TRBV30 with TRBJ2-7; D is unresolved. This CDR3 region has 12 residues. Germline assignment: CDR1 GTSNPN and CDR2 SVGIG (reference sequence). V lost 2 bases and J 2 bases, leaving 7 bases between the germline ends. Here the CDR3 reads CAWSHGAYEQYF. The CDR3 DNA sequence: TGTGCCTGGAGTCATGGAGCCTACGAGCAGTACTTC.

The chain carries TRBV19 and TRBJ2-3, with a possible D match to TRBD2 (6 bases). The CDR3 length is 15 residues. Germline CDR1 and CDR2: LNHDA and SQIVND (reference sequence). Trimming pared 4 bases from V and 3 bases from J, leaving 14 bases between. CDR3 region: CASSTKTSMTDTQYF. CDR3 coding DNA: TGTGCCAGTAGTACGAAGACTAGTATGACAGATACGCAGTATTTT.